Below, one T cell receptor (beta chain) is given with its context. The sample comes from a study of control samples from healthy donors and cancer patients. After removal of 3 bases from V and 5 bases from J, the junction contained 5 bases not matched to a gene. The CDR3 consists of 14 residues. CDR1 and CDR2 (germline): SGHTA, FQGTGA. Some clones are missing from TCRdb's copy, which holds only in-frame ones; the method was immunoSEQ multiplex PCR. This sample has 100,000 to 150,000 clones, with roughly 90% found just once. The V gene is TRBV7-3, the J gene TRBJ1-1; 8 bases line up with TRBD1. The sequenced material came from blood. The sequence was obtained from a man between 18 and 29 years old in good health. CDR3 nucleotide sequence: TGTGCCAGCAGCTTGGACAGGGAGAGGACTGAAGCTTTCTTT. Amino acid sequence: CASSLDRERTEAFF.